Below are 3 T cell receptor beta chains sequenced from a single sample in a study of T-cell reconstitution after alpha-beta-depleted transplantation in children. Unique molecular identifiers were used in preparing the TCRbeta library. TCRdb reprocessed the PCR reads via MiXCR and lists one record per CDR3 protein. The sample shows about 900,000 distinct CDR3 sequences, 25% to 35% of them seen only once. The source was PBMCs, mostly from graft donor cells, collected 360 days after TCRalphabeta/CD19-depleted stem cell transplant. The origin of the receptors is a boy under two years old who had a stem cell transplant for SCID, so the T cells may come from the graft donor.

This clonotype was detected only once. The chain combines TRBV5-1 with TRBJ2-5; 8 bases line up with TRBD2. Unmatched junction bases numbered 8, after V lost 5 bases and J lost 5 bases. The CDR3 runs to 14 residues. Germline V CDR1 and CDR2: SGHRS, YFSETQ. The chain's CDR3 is CASSNGRGRETQYF. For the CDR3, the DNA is TGCGCCAGCAGTAACGGGAGGGGCAGGGAGACCCAGTACTTC.

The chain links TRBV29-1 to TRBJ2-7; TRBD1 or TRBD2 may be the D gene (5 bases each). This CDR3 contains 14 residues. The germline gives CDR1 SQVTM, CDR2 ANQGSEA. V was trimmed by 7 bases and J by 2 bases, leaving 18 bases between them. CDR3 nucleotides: TGCAGCGCCGCCGGGGCATCCAGAACCTACGAGCAGTACTTC. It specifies CSAAGASRTYEQYF.

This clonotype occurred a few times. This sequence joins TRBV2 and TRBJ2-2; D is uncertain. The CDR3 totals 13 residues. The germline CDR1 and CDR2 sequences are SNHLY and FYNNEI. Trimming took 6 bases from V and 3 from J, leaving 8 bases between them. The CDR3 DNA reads TGTGCCAGCAGATTAGCAGACACCGGGGAGCTGTTTTTT. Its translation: CASRLADTGELFF. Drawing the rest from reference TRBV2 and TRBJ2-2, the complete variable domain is EPEVTQTPSHQVTQMGQEVILRCVPISNHLYFYWYRQILGQKVEFLVSFYNNEISEKSEIFDDQFSVERPDGSNFTLKIRSTKLEDSAMYFCASRLADTGELFFGEGSRLTVL.